The rows below give T cell receptor beta chains drawn from one sample of a study of T cells in localized non-small cell lung cancer. Some clones are missing from TCRdb's copy, which holds only in-frame ones; the method was immunoSEQ multiplex PCR. The sample holds 20,000 to 25,000 clones, more than 75% seen once. Sequencing was performed on peripheral blood, taken before any cancer treatment. These receptors came from a male donor aged 60 or older with stage II squamous cell lung carcinoma. The conserved cysteine and the conserved F or W are not part of the CDR3 here. The listing skips clone size in some rows; elsewhere it reads once, few, many or a size class.

size: NA
V: TRBV29-1
CDR3: SVVALGREGYNEQF

size: NA
V: TRBV29-1
CDR3: SVSDRDRRYH

size: NA
V: TRBV9
CDR3: ASSVVGGTANTGELF

size: NA
V: TRBV10-3
CDR3: AISEFRGTATYEQY

size: NA
V: TRBV19
CDR3: ASSTYRESYNEQF

size: NA
V: TRBV6-6
CDR3: ASSPDKNYGYT

size: NA
V: TRBV5-6
CDR3: ASSLGQGFDQPQH

size: NA
V: TRBV6-6
CDR3: ASYSGGGGPQH

size: few
V: TRBV5-6
CDR3: ASSWGVDSNQPQH

size: NA
V: TRBV6-1
CDR3: ASSEVRGMSYGYT

size: once
V: TRBV25-1
CDR3: ASSVASDTAYNEQF

size: NA
V: TRBV19
CDR3: ASSPPGTRKTGELF

size: NA
V: TRBV19
CDR3: ATRRGGGNTIY

size: NA
V: TRBV9
CDR3: ASSLTDTDSGNTIY

size: NA
V: TRBV7-2
CDR3: ASSSSGALNEQY

size: NA
V: TRBV30
CDR3: AWSGSSNQPQH

size: NA
V: TRBV7-2
CDR3: ASSPVSGGASETQY

size: NA
V: TRBV29-1
CDR3: SGSGAYEQY

size: NA
V: TRBV7-7
CDR3: ASSSGTGINTGELF

size: NA
V: TRBV5-8
CDR3: ASSFAGWGTGELF

size: NA
V: TRBV27
CDR3: ASSRGGAGKNIQY

size: NA
V: TRBV11-3
CDR3: ASSFSLLSSYEQY

size: NA
V: TRBV2
CDR3: ASSGEGDEQY

size: NA
V: TRBV10-1
CDR3: ASSEDPTGTYT

size: NA
V: TRBV19
CDR3: ASSVGGDSYEQY

size: NA
V: TRBV6-5
CDR3: ASSESTSPLH

size: NA
V: TRBV7-3
CDR3: ASSLRLGEQF

size: NA
V: TRBV5-6
CDR3: ASSEPGLTQETQY

size: NA
V: TRBV28
CDR3: ASSLYLHRGISEQY

size: NA
V: TRBV19
CDR3: ASRNLGVDGNTIY

size: NA
V: TRBV7-9
CDR3: ASSPPRTSGRREDTQY

size: once
V: TRBV5-4
CDR3: ASSSSQKIYGYT

size: NA
V: TRBV5-1
CDR3: ASSPRDMATEAF

size: NA
V: TRBV5-6
CDR3: ASSLEGEVDTQY

size: NA
V: TRBV29-1
CDR3: SVFHVPSYNEQF

size: NA
V: TRBV6-6
CDR3: ASRHNSDRANEQF

size: NA
V: TRBV7-6
CDR3: ASSPRTGGDFSYEQY

size: NA
V: TRBV5-1
CDR3: ASSLDGSSYSSYEQY

size: few
V: TRBV6-1
CDR3: ASGRVAQTNEKLF

size: once
V: TRBV9
CDR3: ASSPTGASGRRTDTQY

size: NA
V: TRBV10-3
CDR3: AISDPNRGSTYGYT

size: NA
V: TRBV4-3
CDR3: ASSQGVGMNTEAF

size: NA
V: TRBV6-5
CDR3: ASSYQGTSSGNTIY

size: NA
V: TRBV9
CDR3: ASSVGSDTEAF

size: NA
V: TRBV2
CDR3: ASSENSRDEQY

size: NA
V: TRBV7-2
CDR3: ASSFQTGGGPGELF

size: few
V: TRBV9
CDR3: ASSALAGAGANVLT

size: NA
V: TRBV18
CDR3: ASSPALIRGEQY

size: NA
V: TRBV7-2
CDR3: ASSPPNSPNTEAF

size: NA
V: TRBV6-5
CDR3: ASRNSRGPNEKLF

size: NA
V: TRBV7-2
CDR3: ASSPPGGNYNEQF

size: NA
V: TRBV19
CDR3: ASSRGQGARSGANVLT

size: NA
V: TRBV5-4
CDR3: ASSAHQGLYGYT